This T cell receptor beta chain was recorded in a study of CD8+CD57+ T cells in acquired aplastic anemia. The V end lost 4 bases, the J end lost 9 bases, and 13 bases lay between the germline ends. CDR1 is DFQATT, CDR2 SNEGSKA, per germline (reference sequence). The length of the CDR3 is 13 residues. Genomic DNA served as template for TCR beta VDJ and CDR3 profiling. TCRdb fed the reads into MiXCR, producing one record per CDR3 protein. Among some 290,000 distinct CDR3 sequences listed, roughly three fifths were seen once. This chain uses TRBV20-1 with TRBJ1-6; D is perhaps TRBD1 (5 bases). The clonotype comes from a human donor with severe aplastic anemia or a healthy control (not recorded which). The sample taken for sequencing was sorted CD4+, CD8+, or CD8+CD57+ T cells (not recorded which) from PBMCs. The CDR3 region has the DNA TGCAGTGCTATTGCAGGGATGGGTTCACCCCTCCACTTT. Translation: CSAIAGMGSPLHF.